This T cell receptor (beta chain) came from a study of blood T cells in healthy people across ages. This clonotype was seen more than once but under ten times. The antigen remains unidentified. Looked up from germline, CDR1 is SGHTA and CDR2 is FQGNSA. The CDR3 runs 14 residues. Trimming took 1 base from V and 3 from J, leaving 9 bases between them. Study observations and caveats: The study lacked donor CMV status, which possibly confounded expanded clonotype changes.

Through a sample-barcoded 5' primer and a J-beta primer mix, a second PCR was run for roughly 7 to 12 cycles. Tagging of each cDNA molecule was performed by a template-switch adaptor with 12 random nucleotides. Each CDR3 protein gets one entry after TCRdb re-called the 5' RACE reads with MiXCR. Among over 1,500,000 distinct CDR3 sequences listed, about two fifths were seen once. The sequenced sample consisted of blood. V and J are TRBV7-2 and TRBJ2-5; D uncertain. The clonotype originates from a human donor in good health. In DNA form, the CDR3 reads TGTGCCAGCAGCTTAGGCCTTTACAAAGAGACCCAGTACTTC. This sequence encodes CASSLGLYKETQYF.